The present T cell receptor (beta chain) was sequenced within a study of response to subunit inactivated influenza vaccine. The study, taken as a whole, reports: The authors put forward the suggestion that each seasonal influenza vaccination may bring in only a limited number of new T cells.

Each CDR3 protein gets one entry after TCRdb re-called the RT-PCR reads with MiXCR. The table lists 200,000 to 300,000 distinct CDR3 sequences, 12% of them singletons. Losses at the gene ends were 4 bases for V and 6 bases for J; bases not matched to a gene: 6. Germline CDR1 and CDR2: LGHNA and YSLEER. The CDR3 is 15 amino acids. This clonotype has a count of ten or more. Its antigen is currently unknown. This chain uses TRBV4-3 with TRBJ2-2; 9 bases match TRBD1. The sample in question was non-naive T cells sorted from PBMCs, obtained about 14 days before vaccination. The source is a man aged 45-65 years who received an inactivated influenza vaccine. CDR3 sequence: CASSPRDRGAGELFF. The DNA of the CDR3 is TGCGCCAGCAGCCCAAGAGACAGGGGGGCCGGGGAGCTGTTTTTT.